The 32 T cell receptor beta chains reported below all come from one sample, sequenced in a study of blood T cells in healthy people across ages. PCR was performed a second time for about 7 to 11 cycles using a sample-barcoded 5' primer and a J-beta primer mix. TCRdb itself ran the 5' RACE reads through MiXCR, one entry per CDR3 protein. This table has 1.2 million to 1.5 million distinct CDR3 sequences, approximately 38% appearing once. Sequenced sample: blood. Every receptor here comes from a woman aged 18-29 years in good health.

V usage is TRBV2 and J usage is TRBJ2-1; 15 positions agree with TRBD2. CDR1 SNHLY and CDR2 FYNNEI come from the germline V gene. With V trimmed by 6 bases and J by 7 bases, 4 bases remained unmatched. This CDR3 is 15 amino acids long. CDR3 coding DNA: TGTGCCAGCAGGATAGGACTAGCGGGAGGGAATGAGCAGTTCTTC. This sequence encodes CASRIGLAGGNEQFF.

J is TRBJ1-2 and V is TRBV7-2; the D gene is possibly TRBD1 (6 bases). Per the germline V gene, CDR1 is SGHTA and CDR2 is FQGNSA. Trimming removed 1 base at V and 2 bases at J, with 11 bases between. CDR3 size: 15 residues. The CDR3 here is CASSLVPGVNYGYTF. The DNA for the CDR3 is TGTGCCAGCAGCTTAGTACCAGGGGTAAACTATGGCTACACCTTC.

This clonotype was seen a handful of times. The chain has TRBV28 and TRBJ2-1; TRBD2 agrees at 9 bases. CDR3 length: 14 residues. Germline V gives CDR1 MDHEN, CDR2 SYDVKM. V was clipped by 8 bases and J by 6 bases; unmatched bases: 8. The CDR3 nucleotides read TGTGCCAGCCGGGCGGGAGGGGGTGGCAATGAGCAGTTCTTC. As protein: CASRAGGGGNEQFF.

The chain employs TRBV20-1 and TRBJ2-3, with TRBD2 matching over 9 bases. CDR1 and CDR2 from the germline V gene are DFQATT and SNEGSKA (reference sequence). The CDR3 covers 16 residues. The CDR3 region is CRAPVPASGVDGTQYF. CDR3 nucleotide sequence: TGCAGAGCTCCAGTCCCGGCTAGCGGGGTCGATGGTACGCAGTATTTT.

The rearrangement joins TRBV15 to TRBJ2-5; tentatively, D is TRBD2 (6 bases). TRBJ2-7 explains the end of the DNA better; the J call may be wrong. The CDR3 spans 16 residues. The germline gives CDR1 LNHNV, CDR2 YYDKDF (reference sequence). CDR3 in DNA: TGTGCCACCAGCAGACCTAGACGGGGGTCTCCCCACGAGCAGTACTTC. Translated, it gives CATSRPRRGSPHEQYF.

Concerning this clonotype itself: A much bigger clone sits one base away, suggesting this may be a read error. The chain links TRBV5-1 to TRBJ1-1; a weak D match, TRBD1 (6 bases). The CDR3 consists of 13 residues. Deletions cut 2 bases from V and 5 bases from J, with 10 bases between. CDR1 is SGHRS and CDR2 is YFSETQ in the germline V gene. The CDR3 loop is CASSFTGKTEAFF. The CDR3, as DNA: TGCGCCAGCAGCTTTACAGGGAAAACTGAAGCTTTCTTT.

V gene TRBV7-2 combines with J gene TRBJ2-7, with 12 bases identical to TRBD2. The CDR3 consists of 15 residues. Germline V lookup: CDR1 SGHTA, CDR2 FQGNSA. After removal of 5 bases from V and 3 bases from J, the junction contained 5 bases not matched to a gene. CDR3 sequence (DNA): TGTGCCAGCAGCCTACGGACTAGCGGGAACTACGAGCAGTACTTC. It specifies CASSLRTSGNYEQYF. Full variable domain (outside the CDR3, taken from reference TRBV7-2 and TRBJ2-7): GAGVSQSPSNKVTEKGKDVELRCDPISGHTALYWYRQSLGQGLEFLIYFQGNSAPDKSGLPSDRFSAERTGGSVSTLTIQRTQQEDSAVYLCASSLRTSGNYEQYFGPGTRLTVT.

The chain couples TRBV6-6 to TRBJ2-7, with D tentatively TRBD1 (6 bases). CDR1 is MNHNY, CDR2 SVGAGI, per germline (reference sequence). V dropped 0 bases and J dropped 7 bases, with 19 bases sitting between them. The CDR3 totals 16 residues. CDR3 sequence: CASSYSQGSSYNEQYF. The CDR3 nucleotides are TGTGCCAGCAGTTACTCGCAGGGGAGCTCCTACAATGAGCAGTACTTC.

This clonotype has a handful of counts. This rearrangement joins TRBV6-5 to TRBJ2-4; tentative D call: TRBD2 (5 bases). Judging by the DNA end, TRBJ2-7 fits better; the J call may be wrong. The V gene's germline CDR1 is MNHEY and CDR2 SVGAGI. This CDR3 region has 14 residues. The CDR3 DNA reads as TGTGCCAGCAGTTACGGTGGACTCCCCTACGAGCAGTACTTC. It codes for CASSYGGLPYEQYF.

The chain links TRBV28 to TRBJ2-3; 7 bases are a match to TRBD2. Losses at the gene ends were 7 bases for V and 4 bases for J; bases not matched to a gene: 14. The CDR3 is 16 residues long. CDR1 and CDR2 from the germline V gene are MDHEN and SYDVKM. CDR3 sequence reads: CASTLRRGGEADTQYF. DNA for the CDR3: TGTGCCAGCACCCTCCGCCGGGGAGGGGAGGCAGATACGCAGTATTTT.

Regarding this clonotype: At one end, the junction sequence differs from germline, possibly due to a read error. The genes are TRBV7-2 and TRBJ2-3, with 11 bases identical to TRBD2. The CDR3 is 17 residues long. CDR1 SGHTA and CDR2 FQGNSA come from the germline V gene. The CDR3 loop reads CASSSSTSGAFTDTQYF. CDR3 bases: TGTGCCAGTAGCTCATCGACTAGCGGGGCATTCACAGATACGCAGTATTTT.

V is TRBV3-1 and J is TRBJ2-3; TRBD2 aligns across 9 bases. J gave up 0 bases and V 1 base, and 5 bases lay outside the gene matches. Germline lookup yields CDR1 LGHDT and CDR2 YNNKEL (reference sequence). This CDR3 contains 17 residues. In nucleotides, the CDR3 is TGTGCCAGCAGCCAAGCTAGCGGGGCGCCTAGCACAGATACGCAGTATTTT. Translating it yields CASSQASGAPSTDTQYF.

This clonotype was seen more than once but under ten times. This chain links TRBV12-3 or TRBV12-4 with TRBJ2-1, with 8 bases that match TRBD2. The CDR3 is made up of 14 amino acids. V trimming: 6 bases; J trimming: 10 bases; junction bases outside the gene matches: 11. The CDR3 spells CASRPLGGAREQFF. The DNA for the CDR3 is TGTGCCAGCAGACCTCTCGGGGGGGCGCGGGAGCAGTTCTTC.

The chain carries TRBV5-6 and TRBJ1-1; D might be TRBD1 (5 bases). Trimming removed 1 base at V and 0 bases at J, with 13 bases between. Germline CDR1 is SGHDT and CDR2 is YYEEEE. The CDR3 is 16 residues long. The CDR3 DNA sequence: TGTGCCAGCAGCTTGCATCAGGGCGCCATGAACACTGAAGCTTTCTTT. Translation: CASSLHQGAMNTEAFF.

DNA of the CDR3: TGTGCCACCCAAGACCTCAATCAGCCCCAGCATTTT. Amino acid sequence: CATQDLNQPQHF. This chain connects TRBV10-3 to TRBJ1-5; D not resolved. V was shortened by 10 bases and J by 3 bases, with 10 bases between the two germline ends. The CDR3 sequence is 12 residues long. Germline values: CDR1 ENHRY, CDR2 SYGVKD.

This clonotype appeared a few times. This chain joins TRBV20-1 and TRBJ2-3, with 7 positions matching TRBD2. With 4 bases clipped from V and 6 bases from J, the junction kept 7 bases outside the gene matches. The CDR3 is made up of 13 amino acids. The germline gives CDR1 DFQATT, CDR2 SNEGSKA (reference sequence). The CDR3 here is CSATGGSIDTQYF. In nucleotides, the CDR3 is TGCAGTGCTACTGGCGGGAGCATCGATACGCAGTATTTT.

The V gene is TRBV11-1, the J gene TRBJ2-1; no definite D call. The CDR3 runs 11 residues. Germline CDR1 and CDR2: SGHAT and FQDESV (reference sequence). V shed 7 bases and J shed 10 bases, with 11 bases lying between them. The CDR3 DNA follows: TGTGCCAGCACCCAGTCCGACGAGCAGTTCTTC. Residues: CASTQSDEQFF.

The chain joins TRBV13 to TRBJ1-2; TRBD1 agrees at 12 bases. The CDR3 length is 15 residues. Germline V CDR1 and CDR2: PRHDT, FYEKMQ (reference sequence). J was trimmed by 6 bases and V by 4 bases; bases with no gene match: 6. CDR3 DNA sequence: TGTGCCAGCAGCTCGGGGACAGGGGGCGCGGATGGCTACACCTTC. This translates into CASSSGTGGADGYTF.

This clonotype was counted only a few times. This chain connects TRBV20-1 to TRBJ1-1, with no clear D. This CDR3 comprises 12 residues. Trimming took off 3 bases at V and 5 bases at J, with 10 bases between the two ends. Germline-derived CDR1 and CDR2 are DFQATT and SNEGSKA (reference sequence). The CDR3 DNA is TGCAGTGCTAGGACCGACGGTACTGAAGCTTTCTTT. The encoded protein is CSARTDGTEAFF.

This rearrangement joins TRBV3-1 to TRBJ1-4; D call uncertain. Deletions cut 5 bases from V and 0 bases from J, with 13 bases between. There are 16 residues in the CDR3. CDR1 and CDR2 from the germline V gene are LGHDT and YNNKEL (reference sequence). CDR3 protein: CASSYGIGTTNEKLFF. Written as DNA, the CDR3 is TGTGCCAGCAGCTATGGTATCGGGACAACTAATGAAAAACTGTTTTTT.

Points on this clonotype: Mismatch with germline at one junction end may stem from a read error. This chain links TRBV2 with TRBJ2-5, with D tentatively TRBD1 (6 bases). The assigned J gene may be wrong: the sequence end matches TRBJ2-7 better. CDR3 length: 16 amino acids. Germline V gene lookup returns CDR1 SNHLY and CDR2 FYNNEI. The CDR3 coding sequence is TGTGCCGGCAGTGAAGAGGCCACAGGGCTATTCTACGAGCAGTACTTC. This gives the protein CAGSEEATGLFYEQYF.

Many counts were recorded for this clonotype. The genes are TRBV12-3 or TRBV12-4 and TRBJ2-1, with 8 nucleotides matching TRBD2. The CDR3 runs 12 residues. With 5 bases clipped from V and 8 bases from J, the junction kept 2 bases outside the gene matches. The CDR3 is CASSPSGYEQFF. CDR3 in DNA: TGTGCCAGCAGTCCTAGCGGGTATGAGCAGTTCTTC.

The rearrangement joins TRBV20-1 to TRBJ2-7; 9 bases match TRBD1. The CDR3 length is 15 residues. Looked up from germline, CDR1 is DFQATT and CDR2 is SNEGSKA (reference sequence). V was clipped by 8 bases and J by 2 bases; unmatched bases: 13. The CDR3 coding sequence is TGCAGTTTCCTCGTCCGGGACAGGGCGACCTACGAGCAGTACTTC. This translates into CSFLVRDRATYEQYF.

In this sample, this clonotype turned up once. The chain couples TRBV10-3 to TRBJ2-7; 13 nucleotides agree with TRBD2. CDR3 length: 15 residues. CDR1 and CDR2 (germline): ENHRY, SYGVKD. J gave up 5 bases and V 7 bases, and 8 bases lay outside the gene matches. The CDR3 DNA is TGTGCCATCAACCAGGGACTAGCGGGGTACCACGAGCAGTACTTC. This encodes CAINQGLAGYHEQYF.

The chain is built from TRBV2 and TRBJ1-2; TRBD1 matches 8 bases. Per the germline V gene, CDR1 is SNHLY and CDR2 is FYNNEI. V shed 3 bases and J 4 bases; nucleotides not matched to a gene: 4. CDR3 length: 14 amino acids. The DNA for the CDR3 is TGTGCCAGCAGTGATATAACAGGGGGCTATGGCTACACCTTC. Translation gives CASSDITGGYGYTF.

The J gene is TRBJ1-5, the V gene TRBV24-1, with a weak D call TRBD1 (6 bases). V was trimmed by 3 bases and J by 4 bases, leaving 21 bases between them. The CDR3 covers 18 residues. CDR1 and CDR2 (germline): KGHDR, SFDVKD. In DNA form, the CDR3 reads TGTGCCACCAGTGATCGTCGGGGGGACACCCAGGGGAATCAGCCCCAGCATTTT. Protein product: CATSDRRGDTQGNQPQHF.

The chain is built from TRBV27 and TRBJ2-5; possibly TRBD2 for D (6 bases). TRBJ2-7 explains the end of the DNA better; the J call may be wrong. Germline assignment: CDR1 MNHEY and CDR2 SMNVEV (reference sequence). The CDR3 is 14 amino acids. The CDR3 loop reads CASSSAGFGSEQYF. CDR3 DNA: TGTGCCAGCAGTTCGGCGGGGTTTGGGTCCGAGCAGTACTTC.

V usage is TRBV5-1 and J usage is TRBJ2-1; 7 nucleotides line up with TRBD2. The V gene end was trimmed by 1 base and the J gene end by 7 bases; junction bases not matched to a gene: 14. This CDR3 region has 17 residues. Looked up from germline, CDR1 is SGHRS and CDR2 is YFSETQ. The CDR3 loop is CASSLLIFSGGANEQFF. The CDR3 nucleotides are TGCGCCAGCAGCTTGCTAATTTTCTCGGGGGGAGCTAATGAGCAGTTCTTC. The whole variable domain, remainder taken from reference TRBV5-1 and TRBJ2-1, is KAGVTQTPRYLIKTRGQQVTLSCSPISGHRSVSWYQQTPGQGLQFLFEYFSETQRNKGNFPGRFSGRQFSNSRSEMNVSTLELGDSALYLCASSLLIFSGGANEQFFGPGTRLTVL.

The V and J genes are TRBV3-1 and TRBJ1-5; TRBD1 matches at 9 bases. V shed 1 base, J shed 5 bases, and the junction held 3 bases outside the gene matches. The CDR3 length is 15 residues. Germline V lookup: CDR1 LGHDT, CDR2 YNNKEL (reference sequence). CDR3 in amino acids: CASSQGRDRDQPQHF. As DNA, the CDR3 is TGTGCCAGCAGCCAAGGAAGGGACAGGGATCAGCCCCAGCATTTT.

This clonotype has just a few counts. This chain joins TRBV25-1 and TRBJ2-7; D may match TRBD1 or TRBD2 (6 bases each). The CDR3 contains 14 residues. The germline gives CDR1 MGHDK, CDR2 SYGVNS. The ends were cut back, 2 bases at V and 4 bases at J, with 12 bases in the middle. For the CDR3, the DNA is TGTGCCAGCAGTGAAAGGGGGACTCCTTACGAGCAGTACTTC. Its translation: CASSERGTPYEQYF.

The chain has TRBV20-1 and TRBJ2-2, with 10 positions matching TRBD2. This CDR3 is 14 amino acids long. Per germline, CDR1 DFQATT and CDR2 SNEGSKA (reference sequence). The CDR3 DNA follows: TGCAGAGCAGATGGACTAGCGGACACCGGGGAGCTGTTTTTT. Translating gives CRADGLADTGELFF.

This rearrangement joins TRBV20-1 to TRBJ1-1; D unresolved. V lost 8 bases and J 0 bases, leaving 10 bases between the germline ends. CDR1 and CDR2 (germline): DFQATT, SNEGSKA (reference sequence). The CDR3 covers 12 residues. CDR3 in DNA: TGCAGTAACTCCGGGGTGAACACTGAAGCTTTCTTT. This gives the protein CSNSGVNTEAFF.